What follows are 18 T cell receptor beta chains derived from one specimen sequenced in a study of CD8+ T cells in alopecia areata. As the sequencing template, cDNA was produced by extracting RNA and reverse transcribing it. Profiling relied on immunoSEQ multiplex PCR, and the TCRdb table lists in-frame clones only, not all of them. This table holds 98,000 or so clones, 50% to 70% found once. The material sequenced was NKG2D-low CD8+ T cells sorted from blood. The source is a human donor with alopecia areata.

V and J are TRBV30 and TRBJ1-1, with D perhaps matching TRBD1 (5 bases). CDR1 is GTSNPN and CDR2 is SVGIG in the germline V gene (reference sequence). Trimming left V 4 bases short and J 7 bases short, with 13 bases between. The CDR3 consists of 12 residues. CDR3 region: CAWNTVGREAFF. The CDR3, as DNA: TGTGCCTGGAATACAGTGGGGCGTGAAGCTTTCTTT. The full variable domain, with the rest looked up from reference TRBV30 and TRBJ1-1, is SQTIHQWPATLVQPVGSPLSLECTVEGTSNPNLYWYRQAAGRGLQLLFYSVGIGQISSEVPQNLSASRPQDRQFILSSKKLLLSDSGFYLCAWNTVGREAFFGQGTRLTVV.

This chain connects TRBV27 to TRBJ2-1; possible D gene TRBD2, 6 bases. The CDR3 is made up of 15 amino acids. The ends were cut back, 5 bases at V and 3 bases at J, with 14 bases in the middle. Germline V lookup: CDR1 MNHEY, CDR2 SMNVEV (reference sequence). The CDR3 sequence: CASSTRRAGYNEQFF. The DNA of the CDR3 is TGTGCCAGCAGTACCAGGAGGGCCGGCTACAATGAGCAGTTCTTC.

The genes are TRBV27 and TRBJ2-3, with D maybe TRBD1 (6 bases). Trimming shortened V by 5 bases and J by 0 bases, and 15 bases separated the two germline ends. From germline, CDR1 is MNHEY and CDR2 SMNVEV (reference sequence). This CDR3 spans 16 amino acids. This CDR3 is CASSIVGAVSTDTQYF. The CDR3 DNA reads TGTGCCAGCAGTATCGTGGGGGCTGTCAGCACAGATACGCAGTATTTT.

The rearrangement joins TRBV5-1 to TRBJ2-1; TRBD2 matches 8 bases. The V gene end was trimmed by 4 bases and the J gene end by 3 bases; junction bases not matched to a gene: 6. CDR1 SGHRS and CDR2 YFSETQ come from the germline V gene. This CDR3 contains 15 residues. CDR3 residues: CASSKLAECYNEQFF. The CDR3 nucleotides are TGCGCCAGCAGCAAACTAGCGGAATGCTACAATGAGCAGTTCTTC.

This chain connects TRBV5-6 to TRBJ2-1, with 9 bases aligning to TRBD2. Trimming removed 1 base from V and 8 bases from J; junction bases left unmatched: 7. This CDR3 comprises 15 residues. Per germline, CDR1 SGHDT and CDR2 YYEEEE. The CDR3, as DNA: TGTGCCAGCAGCTTGCCCAGCGGGGGGTCGTATGAGCAGTTCTTC. It is translated as CASSLPSGGSYEQFF.

This rearrangement joins TRBV13 to TRBJ1-5; TRBD1 agrees at 8 bases. This CDR3 region has 15 residues. The V and J ends lost 5 bases and 0 bases, in that order; junction bases with no gene match: 3. In germline, CDR1 is PRHDT, CDR2 FYEKMQ (reference sequence). The DNA for the CDR3 is TGTGCCAGCAGCCAGGGGGCGGGTAGCAATCAGCCCCAGCATTTT. Its protein product is CASSQGAGSNQPQHF.

This chain links TRBV29-1 with TRBJ1-2; unclear D gene. Germline values: CDR1 SQVTM, CDR2 ANQGSEA. The CDR3 spans 14 residues. Between the trimmed V and J ends, which lost 4 bases and 6 bases, there was a span of 18 bases. Here the CDR3 reads CSVVLHTRGDGYTF. The CDR3 DNA sequence: TGCAGCGTTGTTCTTCACACGCGGGGTGATGGCTACACCTTC.

The sample holds a few counts of this clone. The genes are TRBV4-1 and TRBJ2-1, with D uncertain. CDR3 length: 15 amino acids. Germline assignment: CDR1 MGHRA and CDR2 YSYEKL. V lost 2 bases and J 1 base, leaving 9 bases between the germline ends. The DNA for the CDR3 is TGCGCCAGCAGCCAATCTGGCACTTCCTACAATGAGCAGTTCTTC. Translation gives CASSQSGTSYNEQFF.

A single count supports this clone. This chain links TRBV9 with TRBJ2-3, with TRBD2 matching 9 bases. From germline, CDR1 is SGDLS and CDR2 YYNGEE. After removal of 4 bases from V and 12 bases from J, the junction contained 9 bases not matched to a gene. The CDR3 runs 13 residues. CDR3 protein: CASSPFSGRAQYF. Here the CDR3 DNA reads TGTGCCAGCAGCCCATTTAGCGGGAGAGCACAGTATTTT.

The CDR3 nucleotides are TGCGCCAGCAGCCAGGTGGGGACAGGGAACTACGAGCAGTACTTC. Translated, it gives CASSQVGTGNYEQYF. The V call is TRBV4-1, the J call TRBJ2-7, with 9 nucleotides matching TRBD1. The CDR3 extends over 15 amino acids. Germline CDR1 MGHRA, CDR2 YSYEKL. The ends lost 3 bases at V and 3 bases at J; junction bases unmatched: 6.

This chain connects TRBV27 to TRBJ1-1, with a weak D call TRBD1 (6 bases). Germline loops: CDR1 MNHEY, CDR2 SMNVEV (reference sequence). The CDR3 has 17 amino acids. V was clipped by 4 bases and J by 4 bases, with 22 bases between them. CDR3 DNA sequence: TGTGCCAGCAGTTCATTGACTGGGGGCTACATGAGCACTGAAGCTTTCTTT. Translation: CASSSLTGGYMSTEAFF.

Worth noting for this clone: Within the sample, other DNA sequences also encode this same CDR3. CDR3 sequence: CASSQETDTQYF. The CDR3 nucleotides read TGCGCCAGCAGCCAAGAGACAGATACGCAGTATTTT. The chain joins TRBV4-1 to TRBJ2-3; D is ambiguous. Trimming took 0 bases from V and 3 from J, leaving 1 base between them. The CDR3 loop spans 12 amino acids. Germline lookup yields CDR1 MGHRA and CDR2 YSYEKL.

The rearrangement links TRBV28 to TRBJ2-1; D gene uncertain. The CDR3 sequence is 15 residues long. The germline V and J ends were trimmed by 6 bases and 0 bases, with 12 bases remaining between them. Germline-derived CDR1 and CDR2 are MDHEN and SYDVKM. CDR3 sequence: CASSLPFGSYNEQFF. The CDR3 nucleotides are TGTGCCAGCAGCCTCCCTTTCGGCTCCTACAATGAGCAGTTCTTC.

The V gene is TRBV28, the J gene TRBJ2-1; D is unclear. Germline-derived CDR1 and CDR2 are MDHEN and SYDVKM. The CDR3 is made up of 15 amino acids. The V end lost 6 bases, the J end lost 4 bases, and 16 bases lay between the germline ends. CDR3 sequence (DNA): TGTGCCAGCAGGGTCACAGATCAACAATACAATGAGCAGTTCTTC. It codes for CASRVTDQQYNEQFF.

V gene TRBV7-9 combines with J gene TRBJ2-7; D unresolved. V was trimmed by 4 bases and J by 1 base, leaving 11 bases between them. From germline, CDR1 is SEHNR and CDR2 FQNEAQ (reference sequence). This CDR3 region has 14 residues. CDR3 nucleotide sequence: TGTGCCAGCAGCTCCGGCGGCGGTTCCTACGAGCAGTACTTC. Residues: CASSSGGGSYEQYF.

This chain connects TRBV27 to TRBJ2-3; D uncertain. This CDR3 has 12 residues. The ends were cut back, 5 bases at V and 4 bases at J, with 7 bases in the middle. CDR1 is MNHEY, CDR2 SMNVEV, per germline (reference sequence). This chain's CDR3 is CASSDNPDTQYF. CDR3 in DNA: TGTGCCAGCAGTGATAACCCAGATACGCAGTATTTT.

The CDR3 DNA sequence: TGTGCCACCAGCAGAGAAGTGGGCCAGGGGAATATTATTGGGTACACTGAAGCTTTCTTT. Translated, it gives CATSREVGQGNIIGYTEAFF. The chain combines TRBV15 with TRBJ1-1; a possible D gene is TRBD1 (6 bases). The CDR3 sequence is 20 residues long. Germline loops: CDR1 LNHNV, CDR2 YYDKDF (reference sequence). Trimming shortened V by 0 bases and J by 3 bases, and 26 bases separated the two germline ends.

Only one count was recorded for this clone. V gene TRBV7-9 combines with J gene TRBJ2-6; no definite D call. CDR1 and CDR2 from the germline V gene are SEHNR and FQNEAQ (reference sequence). The CDR3 covers 16 residues. V was shortened by 6 bases and J by 1 base, with 13 bases between the two germline ends. The CDR3, as DNA: TGTGCCAGCAGTCCGGGCAGGATTTCTGGGGCCAACGTCCTGACTTTC. The encoded protein is CASSPGRISGANVLTF. Filled out from reference TRBV7-9 and TRBJ2-6, the complete variable domain reads DTGVSQNPRHKITKRGQNVTFRCDPISEHNRLYWYRQTLGQGPEFLTYFQNEAQLEKSRLLSDRFSAERPKGSFSTLEIQRTEQGDSAMYLCASSPGRISGANVLTFGAGSRLTVL.